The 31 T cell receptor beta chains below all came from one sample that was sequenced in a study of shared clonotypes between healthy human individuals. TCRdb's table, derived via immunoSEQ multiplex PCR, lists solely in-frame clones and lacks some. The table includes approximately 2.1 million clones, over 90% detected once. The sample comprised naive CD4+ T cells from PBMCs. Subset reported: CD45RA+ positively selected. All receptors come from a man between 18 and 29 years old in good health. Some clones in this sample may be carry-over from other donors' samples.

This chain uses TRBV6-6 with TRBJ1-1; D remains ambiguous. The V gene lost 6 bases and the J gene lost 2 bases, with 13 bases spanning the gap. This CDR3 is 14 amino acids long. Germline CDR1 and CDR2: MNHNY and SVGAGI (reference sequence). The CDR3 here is CASSYTALNTEAFF. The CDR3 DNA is TGTGCCAGCAGCTATACGGCTTTAAACACTGAAGCTTTCTTT.

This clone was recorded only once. The chain's CDR3 is CASRTWLAGSYEQFF. Here the CDR3 DNA reads TGTGCCAGCAGAACGTGGCTAGCGGGATCGTATGAGCAGTTCTTC. V gene TRBV11-2 combines with J gene TRBJ2-1, with 9 bases aligning to TRBD2. Germline CDR1 is SGHAT and CDR2 is FQNNGV. V lost 6 bases, J lost 8 bases, and 11 bases stayed unmatched. The CDR3 is made up of 15 amino acids.

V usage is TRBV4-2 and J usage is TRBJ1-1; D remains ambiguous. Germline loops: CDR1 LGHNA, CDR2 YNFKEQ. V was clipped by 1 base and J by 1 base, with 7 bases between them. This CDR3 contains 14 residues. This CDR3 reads CASSQVVQNTEAFF. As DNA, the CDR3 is TGTGCCAGCAGCCAAGTTGTTCAGAACACTGAAGCTTTCTTT.

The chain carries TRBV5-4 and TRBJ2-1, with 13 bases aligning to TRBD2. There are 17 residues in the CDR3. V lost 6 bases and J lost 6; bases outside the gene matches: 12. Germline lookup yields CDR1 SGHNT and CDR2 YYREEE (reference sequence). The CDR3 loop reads CASNERGTSGKVNEQFF. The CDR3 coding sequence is TGTGCCAGCAATGAGAGAGGGACTAGCGGGAAGGTCAATGAGCAGTTCTTC.

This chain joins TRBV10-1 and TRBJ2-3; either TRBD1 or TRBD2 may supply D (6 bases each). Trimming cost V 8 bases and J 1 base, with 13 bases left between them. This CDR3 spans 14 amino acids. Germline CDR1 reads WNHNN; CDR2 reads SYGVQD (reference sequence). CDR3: CASSLRGGTDTQYF. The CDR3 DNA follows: TGCGCCAGCTCCTTAAGGGGGGGCACAGATACGCAGTATTTT.

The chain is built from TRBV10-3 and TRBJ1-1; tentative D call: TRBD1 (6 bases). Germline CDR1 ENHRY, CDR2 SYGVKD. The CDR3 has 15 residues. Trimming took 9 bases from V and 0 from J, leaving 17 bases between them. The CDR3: CAIRGAGQMNTEAFF. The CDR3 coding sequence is TGTGCCATAAGGGGGGCCGGACAAATGAACACTGAAGCTTTCTTT.

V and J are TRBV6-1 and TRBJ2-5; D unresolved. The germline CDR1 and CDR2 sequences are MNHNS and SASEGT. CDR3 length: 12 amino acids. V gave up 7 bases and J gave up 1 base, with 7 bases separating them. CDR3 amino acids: CASNKLQETQYF. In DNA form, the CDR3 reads TGTGCCAGCAACAAGCTCCAAGAGACCCAGTACTTC.

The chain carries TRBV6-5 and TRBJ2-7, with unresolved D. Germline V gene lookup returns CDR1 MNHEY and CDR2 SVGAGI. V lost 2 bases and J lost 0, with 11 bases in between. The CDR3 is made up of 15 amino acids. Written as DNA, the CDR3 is TGTGCCAGCAGTTACGGGGTGGGAAGCTCCTACGAGCAGTACTTC. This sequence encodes CASSYGVGSSYEQYF.

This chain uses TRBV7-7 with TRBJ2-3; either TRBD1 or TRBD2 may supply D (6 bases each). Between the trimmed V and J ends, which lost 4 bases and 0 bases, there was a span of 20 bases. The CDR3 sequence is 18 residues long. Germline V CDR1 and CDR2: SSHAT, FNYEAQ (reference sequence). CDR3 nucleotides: TGTGCCAGCAGCTGGTTATTTGGGGGGCGGCCTAGCACAGATACGCAGTATTTT. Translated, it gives CASSWLFGGRPSTDTQYF.

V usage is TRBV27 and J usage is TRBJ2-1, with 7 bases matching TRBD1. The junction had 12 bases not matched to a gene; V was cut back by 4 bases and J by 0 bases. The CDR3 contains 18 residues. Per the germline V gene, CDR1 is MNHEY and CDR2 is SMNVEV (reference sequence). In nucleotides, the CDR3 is TGTGCCAGCAGTTACAGGGGTTTTTCATCGGGCTCCTACAATGAGCAGTTCTTC. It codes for CASSYRGFSSGSYNEQFF.

The CDR3 spells CASSMRGGGEQFF. The DNA of the CDR3 is TGTGCCAGTAGTATGCGAGGGGGCGGGGAGCAGTTCTTC. This sequence joins TRBV19 and TRBJ2-1; 7 bases are a match to TRBD1. Germline CDR1 is LNHDA and CDR2 is SQIVND (reference sequence). V was clipped by 3 bases and J by 10 bases; unmatched bases: 6. The CDR3 totals 13 residues.

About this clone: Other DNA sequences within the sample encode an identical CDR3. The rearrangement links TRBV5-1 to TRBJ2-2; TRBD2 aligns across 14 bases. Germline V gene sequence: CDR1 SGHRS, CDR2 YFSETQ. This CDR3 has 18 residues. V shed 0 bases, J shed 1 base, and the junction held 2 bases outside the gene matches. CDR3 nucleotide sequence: TGCGCCAGCAGCTTGGTAGGACTAGCGGGAGGGAACACCGGGGAGCTGTTTTTT. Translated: CASSLVGLAGGNTGELFF.

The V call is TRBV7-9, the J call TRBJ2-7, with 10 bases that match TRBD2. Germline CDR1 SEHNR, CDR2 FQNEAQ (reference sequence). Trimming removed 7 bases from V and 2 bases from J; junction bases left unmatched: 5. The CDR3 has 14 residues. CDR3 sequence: CASTRAGGTYEQYF. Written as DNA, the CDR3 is TGTGCCAGCACCCGAGCGGGAGGGACCTACGAGCAGTACTTC.

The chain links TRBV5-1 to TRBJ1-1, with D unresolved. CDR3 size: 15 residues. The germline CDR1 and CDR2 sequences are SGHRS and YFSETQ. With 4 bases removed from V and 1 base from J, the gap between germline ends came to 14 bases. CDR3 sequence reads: CASSLLPSPNTEAFF. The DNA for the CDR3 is TGCGCCAGCAGCCTTTTACCCTCCCCGAACACTGAAGCTTTCTTT. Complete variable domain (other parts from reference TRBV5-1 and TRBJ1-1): KAGVTQTPRYLIKTRGQQVTLSCSPISGHRSVSWYQQTPGQGLQFLFEYFSETQRNKGNFPGRFSGRQFSNSRSEMNVSTLELGDSALYLCASSLLPSPNTEAFFGQGTRLTVV.

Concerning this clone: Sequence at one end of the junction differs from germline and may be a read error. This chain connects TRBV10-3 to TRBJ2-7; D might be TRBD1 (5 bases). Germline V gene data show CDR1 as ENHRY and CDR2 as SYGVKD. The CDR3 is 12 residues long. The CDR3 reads CAVRPPGYEQYF. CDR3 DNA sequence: TGTGCCGTCAGGCCCCCAGGGTACGAGCAGTACTTC.

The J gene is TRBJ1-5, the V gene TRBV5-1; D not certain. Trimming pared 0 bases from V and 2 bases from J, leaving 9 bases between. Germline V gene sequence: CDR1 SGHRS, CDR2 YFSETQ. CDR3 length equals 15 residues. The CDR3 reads CASSLEGNGNQPQHF. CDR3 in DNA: TGCGCCAGCAGCTTGGAAGGGAATGGCAATCAGCCCCAGCATTTT.

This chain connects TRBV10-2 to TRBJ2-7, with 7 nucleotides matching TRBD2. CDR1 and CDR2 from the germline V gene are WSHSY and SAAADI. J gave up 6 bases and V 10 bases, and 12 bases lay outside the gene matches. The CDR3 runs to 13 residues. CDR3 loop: CATSGGPPPEQYF. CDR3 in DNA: TGCGCCACCTCGGGAGGTCCCCCCCCCGAGCAGTACTTC.

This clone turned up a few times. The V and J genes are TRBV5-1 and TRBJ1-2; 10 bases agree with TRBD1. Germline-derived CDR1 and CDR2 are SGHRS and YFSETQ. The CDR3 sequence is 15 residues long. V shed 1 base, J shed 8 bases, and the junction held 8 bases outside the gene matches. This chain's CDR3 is CASSLSGTGAWGYTF. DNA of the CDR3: TGCGCCAGCAGCTTGTCGGGGACAGGGGCTTGGGGCTACACCTTC.

In nucleotides, the CDR3 is TGCGCCAGCAGCTTGGTTATTGCAGCTAACTATGGCTACACCTTC. Translating it yields CASSLVIAANYGYTF. The genes are TRBV5-1 and TRBJ1-2, with D uncertain. CDR3 length equals 15 residues. Germline lookup yields CDR1 SGHRS and CDR2 YFSETQ. V was trimmed by 0 bases and J by 0 bases, leaving 9 bases between them.

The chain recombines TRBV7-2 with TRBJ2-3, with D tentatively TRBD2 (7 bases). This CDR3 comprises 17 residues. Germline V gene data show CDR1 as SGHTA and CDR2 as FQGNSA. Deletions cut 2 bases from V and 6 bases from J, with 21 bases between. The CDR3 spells CASSLSLQGLPGDTQYF. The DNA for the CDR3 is TGTGCCAGCAGCTTATCTCTACAGGGACTACCAGGGGATACGCAGTATTTT.

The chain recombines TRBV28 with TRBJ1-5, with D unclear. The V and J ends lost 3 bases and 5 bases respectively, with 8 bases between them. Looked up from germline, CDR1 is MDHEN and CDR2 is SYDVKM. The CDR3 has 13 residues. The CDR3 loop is CASSFSYYQPQHF. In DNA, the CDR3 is TGTGCCAGCAGTTTCTCGTATTATCAGCCCCAGCATTTT.

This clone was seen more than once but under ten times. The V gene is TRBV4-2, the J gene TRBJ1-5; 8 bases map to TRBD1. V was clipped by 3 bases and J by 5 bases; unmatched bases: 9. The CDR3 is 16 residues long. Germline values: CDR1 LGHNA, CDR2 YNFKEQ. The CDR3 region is CASSQSTGAFHQPQHF. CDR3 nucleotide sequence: TGTGCCAGCAGCCAGTCGACAGGGGCCTTCCATCAGCCCCAGCATTTT.

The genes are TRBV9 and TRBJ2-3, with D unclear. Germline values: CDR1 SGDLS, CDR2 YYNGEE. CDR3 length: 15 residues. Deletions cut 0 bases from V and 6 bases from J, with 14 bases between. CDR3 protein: CASSVGYLDWDTQYF. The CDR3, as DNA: TGTGCCAGCAGCGTAGGGTATCTTGATTGGGATACGCAGTATTTT.

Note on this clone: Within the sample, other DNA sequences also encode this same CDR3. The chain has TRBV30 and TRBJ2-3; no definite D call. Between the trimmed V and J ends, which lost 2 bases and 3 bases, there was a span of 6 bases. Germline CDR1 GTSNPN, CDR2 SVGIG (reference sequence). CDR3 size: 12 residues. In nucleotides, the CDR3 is TGTGCCTGGAGTCCCGGGACAGATACGCAGTATTTT. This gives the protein CAWSPGTDTQYF.

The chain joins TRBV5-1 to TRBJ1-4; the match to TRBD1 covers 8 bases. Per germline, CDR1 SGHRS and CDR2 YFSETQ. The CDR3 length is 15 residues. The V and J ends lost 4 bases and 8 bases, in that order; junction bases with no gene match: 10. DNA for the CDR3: TGCGCCAGCAGCAGCGGACAGGGACGTGGGGAAAAACTGTTTTTT. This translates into CASSSGQGRGEKLFF. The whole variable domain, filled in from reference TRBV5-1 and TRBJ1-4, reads KAGVTQTPRYLIKTRGQQVTLSCSPISGHRSVSWYQQTPGQGLQFLFEYFSETQRNKGNFPGRFSGRQFSNSRSEMNVSTLELGDSALYLCASSSGQGRGEKLFFGSGTQLSVL.

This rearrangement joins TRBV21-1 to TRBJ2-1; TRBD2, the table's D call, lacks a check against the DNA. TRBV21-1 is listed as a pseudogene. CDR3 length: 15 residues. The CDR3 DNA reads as TGTGCCAGCAGCACTTCAACTAGCAAGGACAATGAGCAGTTCTTC. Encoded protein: CASSTSTSKDNEQFF.

The CDR3 sequence: CASSPLAGANYGYTF. The CDR3 DNA follows: TGTGCCAGCAGCCCCTTGGCAGGAGCTAACTATGGCTACACCTTC. This chain joins TRBV7-7 and TRBJ1-2; D gene unclear. Germline loops: CDR1 SSHAT, CDR2 FNYEAQ (reference sequence). The CDR3 runs 15 residues. V was pared by 5 bases and J by 0 bases, with 13 bases between.

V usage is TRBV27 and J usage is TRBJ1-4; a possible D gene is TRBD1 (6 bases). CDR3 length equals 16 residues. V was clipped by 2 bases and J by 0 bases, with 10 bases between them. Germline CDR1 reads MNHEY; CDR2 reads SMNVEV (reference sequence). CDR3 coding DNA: TGTGCCAGCAGTTTAGGGGGGCTTTCAACTAATGAAAAACTGTTTTTT. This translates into CASSLGGLSTNEKLFF.

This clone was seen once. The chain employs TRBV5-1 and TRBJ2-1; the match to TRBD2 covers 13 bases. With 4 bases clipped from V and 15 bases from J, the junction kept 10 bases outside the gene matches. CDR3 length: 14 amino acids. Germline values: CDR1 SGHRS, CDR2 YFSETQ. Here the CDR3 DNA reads TGCGCCAGCAGCACTGGGACTAGCGGGGTAGGATTGTTCTTC. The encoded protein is CASSTGTSGVGLFF.

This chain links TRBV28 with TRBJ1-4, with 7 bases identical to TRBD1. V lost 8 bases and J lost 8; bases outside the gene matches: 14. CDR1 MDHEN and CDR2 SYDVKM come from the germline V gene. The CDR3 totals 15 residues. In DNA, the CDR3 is TGTGCCAGCCAAGATAGTAGACAGGGTGCAGAAAAACTGTTTTTT. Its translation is CASQDSRQGAEKLFF.

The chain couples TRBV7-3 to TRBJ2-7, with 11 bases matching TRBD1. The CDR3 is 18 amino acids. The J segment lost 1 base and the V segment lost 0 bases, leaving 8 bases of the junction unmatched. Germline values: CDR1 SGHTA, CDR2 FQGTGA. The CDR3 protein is CASSLTGQGAPFSYEQYF. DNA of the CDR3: TGTGCCAGCAGCTTAACAGGACAGGGGGCCCCTTTTTCCTACGAGCAGTACTTC.